This T cell receptor beta chain was found in a study of blood T cell repertoires in COVID-19. The wider study: PBMCs, B-cell-depleted T cells, or T cells were the source of the cDNA or gDNA that made up the material.

Using immunoSEQ multiplex PCR, the repertoire was profiled, and TCRdb retains in-frame clones only, with some absent. The sample has some 120,000 clones, about four fifths seen once. This CDR3 comprises 15 residues. V was shortened by 2 bases and J by 1 base, with 12 bases between the two germline ends. Germline V gives CDR1 SGHRS, CDR2 YFSETQ. The chain is built from TRBV5-1 and TRBJ1-1; no firm D call. Source material: peripheral blood. The receptor was isolated from a woman aged 55-70 years with acute or convalescent COVID-19. The chain's CDR3 is CASSFVAGSNTEAFF. The CDR3 coding sequence is TGCGCCAGCAGCTTTGTGGCGGGATCGAACACTGAAGCTTTCTTT.